Presented here are 5 T cell receptor beta chains from one specimen sequenced in a study of cytomegalovirus exposure and HLA in healthy donors. Primers: 60 Vbeta forward and 13 Jbeta reverse. The protocol was immunoSEQ multiplex PCR, while the TCRdb copy is restricted to in-frame clones and leaves out a portion. Of roughly 120,000 clones in the sample, 65% to 80% were seen once. The sequencing input was PBMCs. The receptors originated from a man between 18 and 35 years old in good health and CMV-seropositive.

The CDR3 DNA reads TGTGCCAGCAGATTTAACAGGAGGGGGCCCTACGAGCAGTACTTC. Translated: CASRFNRRGPYEQYF. V and J are TRBV27 and TRBJ2-7, with a weak D call TRBD1 (7 bases). The V and J ends lost 6 bases and 2 bases respectively, with 17 bases between them. CDR1 and CDR2 from the germline V gene are MNHEY and SMNVEV (reference sequence). The CDR3 totals 15 residues.

V is TRBV29-1 and J is TRBJ1-1, with D unclear. Germline CDR1 and CDR2: SQVTM and ANQGSEA. This CDR3 is built from 12 residues. Trimming removed 6 bases from V and 1 base from J, with 9 bases in between. The CDR3 DNA is TGCAGCGTCGTGACACCGAACACTGAAGCTTTCTTT. It encodes CSVVTPNTEAFF.

The V and J genes are TRBV29-1 and TRBJ2-7, with D tentatively TRBD2 (6 bases). Germline lookup yields CDR1 SQVTM and CDR2 ANQGSEA. This CDR3 has 13 residues. The V and J ends lost 7 bases and 5 bases respectively, with 18 bases between them. The CDR3 loop reads CSAGPGRGDEQYF. The CDR3, as DNA: TGCAGCGCTGGACCGGGCCGCGGGGACGAGCAGTACTTC.

The chain combines TRBV29-1 with TRBJ1-1; 9 bases fit TRBD1. Germline CDR1 and CDR2: SQVTM and ANQGSEA. CDR3 length: 13 residues. V shed 5 bases and J 5 bases; nucleotides not matched to a gene: 6. CDR3: CSVNRGLGTEAFF. The CDR3 region has the DNA TGCAGCGTTAACAGGGGGCTTGGGACTGAAGCTTTCTTT.

The rearrangement uses TRBV2 and TRBJ1-5, with TRBD1 as a possible D gene (5 bases). Deletions cut 1 base from V and 7 bases from J, with 17 bases between. The CDR3 sequence is 16 residues long. Germline CDR1 and CDR2: SNHLY and FYNNEI. In DNA form, the CDR3 reads TGTGCCAGCAGTGAAGTGGCAGGGAGGGTGGGACAGCCCCAGCATTTT. Amino acid sequence: CASSEVAGRVGQPQHF.